The 26 T cell receptor beta chains presented below share a single source sample, sequenced in a study of OX40 agonist ivuxolimab in advanced cancers. Data came from immunoSEQ multiplex PCR; TCRdb stores just in-frame clones and leaves some out. The data show approximately 25,000 clones, approximately 79% seen once. Sequenced material: CD4+ or CD8+ T cells sorted from blood, taken in a trial of the OX40 agonist ivuxolimab. The receptor source for this set is an adult with an advanced solid tumor such as melanoma, head and neck, liver or kidney cancer.

The J gene is TRBJ1-2, the V gene TRBV19; D ambiguous. Per the germline V gene, CDR1 is LNHDA and CDR2 is SQIVND (reference sequence). V was shortened by 1 base and J by 4 bases, with 4 bases between the two germline ends. The CDR3 is made up of 12 amino acids. The CDR3 is CASSIARYGYTF. CDR3 bases: TGTGCCAGTAGTATAGCGCGCTATGGCTACACCTTC.

This clone was recorded once. The chain recombines TRBV13 with TRBJ2-1; 11 nucleotides agree with TRBD1. The CDR3 totals 18 residues. V gave up 3 bases and J gave up 0 bases; unmatched junction bases: 7. Germline V gives CDR1 PRHDT, CDR2 FYEKMQ (reference sequence). Here the CDR3 DNA reads TGTGCCAGCAGCTTCCCGGGACAGGGGGTCGACTCCTACAATGAGCAGTTCTTC. It specifies CASSFPGQGVDSYNEQFF.

This sequence joins TRBV5-1 and TRBJ2-1; possibly TRBD1 or TRBD2 for D (6 bases each). Trimming took 6 bases from V and 16 from J, leaving 26 bases between them. CDR3 length: 14 residues. The germline CDR1 and CDR2 sequences are SGHRS and YFSETQ. In DNA, the CDR3 is TGCGCCAGCAATCAGGGTATGAGAGGGGGGAGCGGATTCTTC. It translates to CASNQGMRGGSGFF.

This clone was counted a few times. The rearrangement joins TRBV30 to TRBJ1-5; no clear D gene. This CDR3 region has 14 residues. V was cut by 0 bases and J by 2 bases, with 8 bases left in between. Germline CDR1 reads GTSNPN; CDR2 reads SVGIG (reference sequence). In nucleotides, the CDR3 is TGTGCCTGGAGTGTAACGGCTGGCAATCAGCCCCAGCATTTT. Its protein product is CAWSVTAGNQPQHF.

The rearrangement joins TRBV5-5 to TRBJ1-5; D may be TRBD1 (6 bases). This CDR3 is 17 amino acids long. CDR1 is SGHKS, CDR2 YYEKEE, per germline (reference sequence). The V gene lost 2 bases and the J gene lost 2 bases, with 17 bases spanning the gap. In DNA, the CDR3 is TGTGCCAGCAGCTTCAATCCCCACAGGGCAGGCAATCAGCCCCAGCATTTT. This codes for CASSFNPHRAGNQPQHF. Filled out from reference TRBV5-5 and TRBJ1-5, the complete variable domain reads DAGVTQSPTHLIKTRGQQVTLRCSPISGHKSVSWYQQVLGQGPQFIFQYYEKEERGRGNFPDRFSARQFPNYSSELNVNALLLGDSALYLCASSFNPHRAGNQPQHFGDGTRLSIL.

CDR3 residues: CSVQQGASYEQYF. The DNA of the CDR3 is TGCAGCGTCCAACAGGGGGCCTCCTACGAGCAGTACTTC. The chain has TRBV29-1 and TRBJ2-7; 9 bases agree with TRBD1. The CDR3 has 13 residues. J was trimmed by 0 bases and V by 6 bases; bases with no gene match: 3. CDR1 and CDR2 from the germline V gene are SQVTM and ANQGSEA.

This clone came up a few times. The rearrangement joins TRBV30 to TRBJ1-5; TRBD1 matches 8 bases. The V gene's germline CDR1 is GTSNPN and CDR2 SVGIG (reference sequence). This CDR3 has 15 amino acids. J lost 7 bases, V lost 1 base, and 9 bases had no gene match. CDR3 in DNA: TGTGCCTGGAGTGCCGGCCAGGGGGCATGGCAGCCCCAGCATTTT. Protein product: CAWSAGQGAWQPQHF.

The chain is built from TRBV29-1 and TRBJ1-2; 10 bases fit TRBD1. The germline CDR1 and CDR2 sequences are SQVTM and ANQGSEA. CDR3 size: 13 residues. Unmatched junction bases numbered 6, after V lost 3 bases and J lost 8 bases. The CDR3 sequence is CSVDGQGGSGYTF. The CDR3, as DNA: TGCAGCGTTGATGGACAGGGGGGGTCCGGCTACACCTTC.

The gene calls are TRBV30 and TRBJ2-2, with a possible D match to TRBD1 (6 bases). Germline V gene sequence: CDR1 GTSNPN, CDR2 SVGIG (reference sequence). The V end was cut by 3 bases, the J end by 4 bases, with 12 bases between. This CDR3 comprises 14 residues. This CDR3 reads CAWRSTGLTGELFF. In DNA form, the CDR3 reads TGTGCCTGGAGATCGACAGGACTCACCGGGGAGCTGTTTTTT.

CDR3 sequence reads: CASSTASGQETQYF. CDR3 coding DNA: TGCGCCAGCAGCACAGCTAGCGGGCAAGAGACCCAGTACTTC. The genes are TRBV5-1 and TRBJ2-5, with 8 bases aligning to TRBD2. CDR1 is SGHRS and CDR2 is YFSETQ in the germline V gene. The CDR3 is 14 amino acids. V lost 4 bases and J lost 2; bases outside the gene matches: 4.

The genes are TRBV10-3 and TRBJ2-3, with D unresolved. The V gene's germline CDR1 is ENHRY and CDR2 SYGVKD. The CDR3 totals 13 residues. The ends were cut back, 0 bases at V and 5 bases at J, with 6 bases in the middle. The DNA for the CDR3 is TGTGCCATCAGTGAGTCGGGTAGAGATACGCAGTATTTT. Protein sequence: CAISESGRDTQYF.

The gene calls are TRBV5-4 and TRBJ2-1; a possible D gene is TRBD1 (5 bases). Trimming cost V 1 base and J 6 bases, with 8 bases left between them. Germline V lookup: CDR1 SGHNT, CDR2 YYREEE (reference sequence). The CDR3 consists of 13 residues. CDR3 nucleotide sequence: TGTGCCAGCAGCTTGACAGGTAGCAATGAGCAGTTCTTC. As protein: CASSLTGSNEQFF.

The chain joins TRBV7-8 to TRBJ2-7, with 7 bases identical to TRBD2. V shed 5 bases and J 4 bases; nucleotides not matched to a gene: 2. CDR3 length: 12 amino acids. Germline-derived CDR1 and CDR2 are SGHVS and FQNEAQ. This CDR3 reads CASSSGAYEQYF. CDR3 nucleotide sequence: TGTGCCAGCAGCAGCGGGGCTTACGAGCAGTACTTC. Variable domain in full (rest from reference TRBV7-8 and TRBJ2-7): GAGVSQSPRYKVAKRGQDVALRCDPISGHVSLFWYQQALGQGPEFLTYFQNEAQLDKSGLPSDRFFAERPEGSVSTLKIQRTQQEDSAVYLCASSSGAYEQYFGPGTRLTVT.

In regard to this clone: At one of its ends the junction is not consistent with the germline gene, which may arise from a read error. The chain links TRBV27 to TRBJ2-7, with D possibly matching TRBD2 (6 bases). The CDR3 loop spans 13 amino acids. The germline CDR1 and CDR2 sequences are MNHEY and SMNVEV (reference sequence). The CDR3, as DNA: TGTGCCAGCAGTTTGGAGGGAACCTACGAGCAGTGCTTC. It is translated as CASSLEGTYEQCF.

The genes are TRBV5-1 and TRBJ1-3; 10 nucleotides agree with TRBD1. V shed 4 bases and J 4 bases; nucleotides not matched to a gene: 11. Germline CDR1 and CDR2: SGHRS and YFSETQ. The CDR3 spans 17 residues. CDR3 DNA sequence: TGCGCCAGCAGCACAACCGGGACAGGGGCGGTCGGAAACACCATATATTTT. Its protein is CASSTTGTGAVGNTIYF.

The chain employs TRBV5-6 and TRBJ2-7, with D tentatively TRBD2 (5 bases). V lost 3 bases to trimming and J lost 2 bases, with 12 bases between them. The CDR3 sequence is 14 residues long. The germline V gene encodes CDR1 SGHDT and CDR2 YYEEEE. The CDR3 is CASSSESGAYEQYF. The CDR3 DNA sequence: TGTGCCAGCAGCTCCGAGTCCGGGGCCTACGAGCAGTACTTC.

V gene TRBV2 combines with J gene TRBJ2-2; D not resolved. V lost 7 bases and J lost 7, with 13 bases in between. Germline lookup yields CDR1 SNHLY and CDR2 FYNNEI. The CDR3 length is 13 residues. This CDR3 is CASTLSGDGELFF. CDR3 DNA: TGTGCCAGCACCCTCTCCGGCGACGGGGAGCTGTTTTTT.

The chain recombines TRBV5-1 with TRBJ1-1; D gene uncertain. This CDR3 comprises 12 residues. Germline CDR1 reads SGHRS; CDR2 reads YFSETQ. V was clipped by 2 bases and J by 1 base, with 3 bases between them. CDR3 in amino acids: CASSLQNTEAFF. Here the CDR3 DNA reads TGCGCCAGCAGCTTACAGAACACTGAAGCTTTCTTT.

The chain carries TRBV10-3 and TRBJ1-1; no clear D. V shed 6 bases and J shed 1 base, with 12 bases lying between them. CDR1 and CDR2 (germline): ENHRY, SYGVKD. This CDR3 contains 14 residues. The CDR3 loop is CAIRLGPTNTEAFF. CDR3 DNA sequence: TGTGCCATCAGGCTTGGACCGACGAACACTGAAGCTTTCTTT.

The gene calls are TRBV7-6 and TRBJ1-5; D ambiguous. Trimming removed 2 bases from V and 4 bases from J, with 9 bases in between. Germline values: CDR1 SGHVS, CDR2 FNYEAQ. The CDR3 consists of 14 residues. This chain's CDR3 is CASSLTFANQPQHF. DNA for the CDR3: TGTGCCAGCAGCTTAACATTCGCGAATCAGCCCCAGCATTTT.

The chain links TRBV19 to TRBJ1-4, with D perhaps matching TRBD1 (6 bases). The CDR3 covers 15 residues. Germline V gene data show CDR1 as LNHDA and CDR2 as SQIVND (reference sequence). V was trimmed by 5 bases and J by 8 bases, leaving 18 bases between them. DNA for the CDR3: TGTGCCAGTAGTCCCCCGGGGGGGGCGGGCGAAAAACTGTTTTTT. Protein: CASSPPGGAGEKLFF.

The chain has TRBV6-5 and TRBJ2-7, with 11 bases that match TRBD2. Germline assignment: CDR1 MNHEY and CDR2 SVGAGI. Losses at the gene ends were 4 bases for V and 5 bases for J; bases not matched to a gene: 7. The CDR3 is 15 residues long. The CDR3 DNA follows: TGTGCCAGCAGTTTCCTAGCGGGGGGAAAGAACGAGCAGTACTTC. Its protein product is CASSFLAGGKNEQYF.

The chain is built from TRBV19 and TRBJ2-3, with 8 nucleotides matching TRBD1. From germline, CDR1 is LNHDA and CDR2 SQIVND (reference sequence). This CDR3 region has 18 residues. The V and J ends lost 0 bases and 6 bases, in that order; junction bases with no gene match: 14. For the CDR3, the DNA is TGTGCCAGTAGTATAGAGAGATCCGGGACAGGACGGGGGGATACGCAGTATTTT. Translating gives CASSIERSGTGRGDTQYF.

V is TRBV7-3 and J is TRBJ1-1; unclear D gene. The V end lost 4 bases, the J end lost 8 bases, and 14 bases lay between the germline ends. Germline-derived CDR1 and CDR2 are SGHTA and FQGTGA. The CDR3 sequence is 13 residues long. CDR3 amino acids: CASSSSVYSEAFF. The CDR3 DNA reads as TGTGCCAGCAGCTCGTCAGTCTATTCAGAAGCTTTCTTT.

With regard to this clone: The junction departs from the called germline gene at one end, perhaps through a read error. The chain is built from TRBV6-1 and TRBJ1-5, with a weak D call TRBD1 (6 bases). This CDR3 has 11 amino acids. Germline V CDR1 and CDR2: MNHNS, SASEGT. CDR3 DNA: TGTGCCAGCAGTGGACAGGCCTGGGAGTTTTTT. As protein: CASSGQAWEFF.

This chain connects TRBV19 to TRBJ1-6; TRBD1 aligns across 8 bases. Trimming took 5 bases from V and 4 from J; bases not matched to a gene: 1. The CDR3 loop spans 14 amino acids. In germline, CDR1 is LNHDA, CDR2 SQIVND (reference sequence). The CDR3 protein is CASSGDRYNSPLHF. For the CDR3, the DNA is TGTGCCAGTAGTGGGGACAGGTATAATTCACCCCTCCACTTT. Full variable domain (outside the CDR3, taken from reference TRBV19 and TRBJ1-6): DGGITQSPKYLFRKEGQNVTLSCEQNLNHDAMYWYRQDPGQGLRLIYYSQIVNDFQKGDIAEGYSVSREKKESFPLTVTSAQKNPTAFYLCASSGDRYNSPLHFGNGTRLTVT.